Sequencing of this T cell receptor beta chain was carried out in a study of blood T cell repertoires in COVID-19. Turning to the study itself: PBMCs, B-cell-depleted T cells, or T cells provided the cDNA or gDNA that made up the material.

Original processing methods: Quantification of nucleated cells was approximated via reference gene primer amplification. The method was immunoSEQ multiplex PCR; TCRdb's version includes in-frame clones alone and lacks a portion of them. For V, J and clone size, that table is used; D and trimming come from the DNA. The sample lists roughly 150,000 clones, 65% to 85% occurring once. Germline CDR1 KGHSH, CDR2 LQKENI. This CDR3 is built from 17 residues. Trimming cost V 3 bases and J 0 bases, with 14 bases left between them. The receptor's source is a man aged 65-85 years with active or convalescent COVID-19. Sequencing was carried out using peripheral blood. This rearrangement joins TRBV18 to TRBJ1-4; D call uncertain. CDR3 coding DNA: TGTGCCAGCTCACCCCTCAGAGAAGGAGCAACTAATGAAAAACTGTTTTTT. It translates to CASSPLREGATNEKLFF.